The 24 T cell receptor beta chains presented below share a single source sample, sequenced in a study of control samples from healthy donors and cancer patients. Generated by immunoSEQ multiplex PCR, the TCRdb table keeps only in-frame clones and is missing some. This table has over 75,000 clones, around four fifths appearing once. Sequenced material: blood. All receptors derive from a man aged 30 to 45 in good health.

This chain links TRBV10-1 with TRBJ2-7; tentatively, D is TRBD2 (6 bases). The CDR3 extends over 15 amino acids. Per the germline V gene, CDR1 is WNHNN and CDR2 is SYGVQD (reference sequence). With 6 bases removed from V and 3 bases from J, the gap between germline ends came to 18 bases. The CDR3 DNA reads TGCGCCAGCAGCGATGGAGGGTTGGGTCGCTACGAGCAGTACTTC. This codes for CASSDGGLGRYEQYF.

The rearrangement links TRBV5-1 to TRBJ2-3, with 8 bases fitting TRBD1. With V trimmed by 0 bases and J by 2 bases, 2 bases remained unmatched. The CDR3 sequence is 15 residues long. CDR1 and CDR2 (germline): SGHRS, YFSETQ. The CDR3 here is CASSLETGVTDTQYF. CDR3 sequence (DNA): TGCGCCAGCAGCTTGGAGACAGGGGTCACAGATACGCAGTATTTT.

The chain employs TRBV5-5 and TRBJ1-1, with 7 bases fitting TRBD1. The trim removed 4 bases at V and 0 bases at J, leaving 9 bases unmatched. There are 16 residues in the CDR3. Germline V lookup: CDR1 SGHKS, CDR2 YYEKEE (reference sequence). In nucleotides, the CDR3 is TGTGCCAGCAGCCCAGTTTGGACAGGCATGAACACTGAAGCTTTCTTT. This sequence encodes CASSPVWTGMNTEAFF.

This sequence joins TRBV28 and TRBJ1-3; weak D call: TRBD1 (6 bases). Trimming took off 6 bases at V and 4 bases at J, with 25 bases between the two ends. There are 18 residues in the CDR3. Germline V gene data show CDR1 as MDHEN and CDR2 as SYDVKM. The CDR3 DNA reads TGTGCCAGCAGCCCAGCCCTTATCGCAGGGGCTTACGGAAACACCATATATTTT. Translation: CASSPALIAGAYGNTIYF.

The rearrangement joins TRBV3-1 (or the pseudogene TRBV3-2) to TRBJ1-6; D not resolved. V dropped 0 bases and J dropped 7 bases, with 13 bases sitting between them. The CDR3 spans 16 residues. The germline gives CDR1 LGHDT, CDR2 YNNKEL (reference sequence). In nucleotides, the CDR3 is TGTGCCAGCAGCCAAGATCAGAGGGATTACAATTCACCCCTCCACTTT. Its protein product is CASSQDQRDYNSPLHF.

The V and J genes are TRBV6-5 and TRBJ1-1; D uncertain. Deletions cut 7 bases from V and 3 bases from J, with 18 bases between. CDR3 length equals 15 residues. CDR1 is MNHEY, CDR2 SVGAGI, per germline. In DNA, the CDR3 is TGTGCCAGCACTCCAATCGAGAATGGAGACACTGAAGCTTTCTTT. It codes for CASTPIENGDTEAFF.

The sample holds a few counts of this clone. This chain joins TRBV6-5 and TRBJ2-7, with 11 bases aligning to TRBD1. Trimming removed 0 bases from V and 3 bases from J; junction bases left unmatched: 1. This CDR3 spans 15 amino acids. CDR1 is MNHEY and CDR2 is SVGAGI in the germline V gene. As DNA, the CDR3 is TGTGCCAGCAGTTACTCCGGGACAGGGGGCTACGAGCAGTACTTC. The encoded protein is CASSYSGTGGYEQYF.

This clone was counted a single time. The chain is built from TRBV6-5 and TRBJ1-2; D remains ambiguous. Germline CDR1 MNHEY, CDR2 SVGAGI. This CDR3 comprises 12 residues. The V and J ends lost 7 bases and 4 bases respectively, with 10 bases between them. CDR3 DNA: TGTGCCAGCAAGACCTTGGCCTATGGCTACACCTTC. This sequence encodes CASKTLAYGYTF.

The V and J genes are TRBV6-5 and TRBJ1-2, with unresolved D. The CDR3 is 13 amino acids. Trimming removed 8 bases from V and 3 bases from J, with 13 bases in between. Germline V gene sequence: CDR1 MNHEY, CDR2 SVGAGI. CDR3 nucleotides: TGTGCCAGCGTGATGGGAGGTGACTATGGCTACACCTTC. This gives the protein CASVMGGDYGYTF.

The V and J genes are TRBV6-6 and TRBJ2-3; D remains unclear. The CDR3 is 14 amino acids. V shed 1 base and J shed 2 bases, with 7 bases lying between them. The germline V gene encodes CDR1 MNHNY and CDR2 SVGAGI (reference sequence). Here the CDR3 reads CASSYYTYTDTQYF. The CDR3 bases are TGTGCCAGCAGTTACTACACGTACACAGATACGCAGTATTTT.

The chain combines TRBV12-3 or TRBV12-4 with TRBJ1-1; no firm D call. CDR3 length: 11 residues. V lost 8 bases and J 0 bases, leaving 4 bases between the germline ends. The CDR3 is CASALNTEAFF. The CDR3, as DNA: TGTGCCAGCGCACTGAACACTGAAGCTTTCTTT.

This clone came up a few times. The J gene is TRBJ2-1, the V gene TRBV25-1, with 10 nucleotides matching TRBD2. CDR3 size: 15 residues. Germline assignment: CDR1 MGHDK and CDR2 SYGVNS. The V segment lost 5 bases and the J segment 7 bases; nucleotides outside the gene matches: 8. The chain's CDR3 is CASSNLAGVDNEQFF. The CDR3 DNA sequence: TGTGCCAGCAGTAATCTAGCGGGGGTCGATAATGAGCAGTTCTTC.

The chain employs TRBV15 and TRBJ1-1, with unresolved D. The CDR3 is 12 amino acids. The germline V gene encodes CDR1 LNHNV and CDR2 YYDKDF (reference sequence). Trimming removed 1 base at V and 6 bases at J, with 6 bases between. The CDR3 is CATSRGGAEAFF. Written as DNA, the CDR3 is TGTGCCACCAGCAGAGGGGGTGCTGAAGCTTTCTTT.

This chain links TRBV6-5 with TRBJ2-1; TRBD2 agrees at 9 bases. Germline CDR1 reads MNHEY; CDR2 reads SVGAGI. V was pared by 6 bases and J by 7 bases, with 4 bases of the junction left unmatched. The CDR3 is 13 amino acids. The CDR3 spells CASRATSGNEQFF. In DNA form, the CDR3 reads TGTGCCAGCAGAGCGACTAGCGGAAATGAGCAGTTCTTC.

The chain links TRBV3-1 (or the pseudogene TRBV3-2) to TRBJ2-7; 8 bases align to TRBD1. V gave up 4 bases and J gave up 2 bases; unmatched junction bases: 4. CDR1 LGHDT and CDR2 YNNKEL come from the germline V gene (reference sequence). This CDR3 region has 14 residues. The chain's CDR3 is CASSPRRGPYEQYF. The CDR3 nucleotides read TGTGCCAGCAGCCCTCGCAGGGGGCCCTACGAGCAGTACTTC.

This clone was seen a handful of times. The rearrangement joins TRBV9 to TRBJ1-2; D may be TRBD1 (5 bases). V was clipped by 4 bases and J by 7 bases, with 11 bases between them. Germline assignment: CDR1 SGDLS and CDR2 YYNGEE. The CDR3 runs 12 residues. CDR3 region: CASSTGTAGYTF. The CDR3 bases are TGTGCCAGCAGCACCGGGACCGCTGGCTACACCTTC.

CDR3 amino acids: CASSSLRGHEQYF. In DNA, the CDR3 is TGTGCCAGCAGTTCCCTTCGAGGCCACGAGCAGTACTTC. V usage is TRBV27 and J usage is TRBJ2-7; D remains ambiguous. From germline, CDR1 is MNHEY and CDR2 SMNVEV (reference sequence). CDR3 size: 13 residues. V dropped 4 bases and J dropped 5 bases, with 12 bases sitting between them.

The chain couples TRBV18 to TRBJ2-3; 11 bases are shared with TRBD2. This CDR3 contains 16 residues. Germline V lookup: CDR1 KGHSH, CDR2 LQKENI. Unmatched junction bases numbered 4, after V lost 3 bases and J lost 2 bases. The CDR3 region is CASSPLAGGFTDTQYF. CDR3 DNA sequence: TGTGCCAGCTCACCCTTAGCGGGGGGGTTCACAGATACGCAGTATTTT. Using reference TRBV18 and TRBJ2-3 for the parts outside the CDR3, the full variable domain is NAGVMQNPRHLVRRRGQEARLRCSPMKGHSHVYWYRQLPEEGLKFMVYLQKENIIDESGMPKERFSAEFPKEGPSILRIQQVVRGDSAAYFCASSPLAGGFTDTQYFGPGTRLTVL.

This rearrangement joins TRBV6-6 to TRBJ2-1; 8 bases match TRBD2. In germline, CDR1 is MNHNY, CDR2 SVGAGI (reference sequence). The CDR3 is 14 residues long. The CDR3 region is CAAFERGSYNEQFF. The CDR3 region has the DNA TGTGCTGCTTTCGAGCGGGGGTCCTACAATGAGCAGTTCTTC.

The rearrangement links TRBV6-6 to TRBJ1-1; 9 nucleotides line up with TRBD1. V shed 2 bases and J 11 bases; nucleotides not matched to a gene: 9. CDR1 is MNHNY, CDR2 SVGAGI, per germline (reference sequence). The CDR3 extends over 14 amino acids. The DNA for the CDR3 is TGTGCCAGCAGTTACCTACAGGGGGCCCCACTGGCTTTCTTT. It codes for CASSYLQGAPLAFF.

The CDR3 DNA sequence: TGTGCCAGCAGTTACTCGATGCGGAGGCGGGGGGGCGAGCAGTACTTC. Its protein is CASSYSMRRRGGEQYF. J is TRBJ2-7 and V is TRBV6-5; the match to TRBD2 covers 9 bases. Germline CDR1 and CDR2: MNHEY and SVGAGI. The CDR3 consists of 16 residues. Losses at the gene ends were 0 bases for V and 6 bases for J; bases not matched to a gene: 9.

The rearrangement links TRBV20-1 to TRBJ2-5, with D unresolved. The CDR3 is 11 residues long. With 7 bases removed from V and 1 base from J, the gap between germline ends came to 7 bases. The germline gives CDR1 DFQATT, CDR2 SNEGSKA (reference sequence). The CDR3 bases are TGCAGTGAATGGTCCCAAGAGACCCAGTACTTC. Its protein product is CSEWSQETQYF.

This CDR3 is CASSLAGGDYGYTF. Here the CDR3 DNA reads TGTGCCAGCAGCCTCGCAGGGGGCGACTATGGCTACACCTTC. The chain joins TRBV7-9 to TRBJ1-2; TRBD1 aligns across 8 bases. The CDR3 extends over 14 amino acids. Per the germline V gene, CDR1 is SEHNR and CDR2 is FQNEAQ (reference sequence). Unmatched junction bases numbered 5, after V lost 5 bases and J lost 3 bases.

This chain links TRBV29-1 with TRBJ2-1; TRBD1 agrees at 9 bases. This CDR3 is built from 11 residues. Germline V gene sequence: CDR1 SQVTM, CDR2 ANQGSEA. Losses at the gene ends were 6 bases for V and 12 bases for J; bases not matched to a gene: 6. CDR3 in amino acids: CSVDTGGGQFF. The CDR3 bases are TGCAGCGTGGACACAGGGGGCGGGCAGTTCTTC.